A selection of T cell receptor beta chains follows, all from one sample in a study of CD8 T cells in ankylosing spondylitis. MiXCR was run by TCRdb on the 5' RACE reads, yielding one entry per CDR3 protein. Of 500,000 to 550,000 distinct CDR3 sequences in the sample, about an eighth were seen once. The source material was blood, either unsorted or a sorted T cell fraction (not recorded which). These receptors were obtained from a male donor with ankylosing spondylitis. Both conserved end residues are trimmed from each CDR3. A D gene is named only where the DNA matches it firmly. Clone size, where shown, is once, few, many, or a class for clones that have expanded.

j_gene | abundance | d_gene | v_gene | CDR3aa
TRBJ1-2 | few | . | TRBV20-1 | SASIGGYGYT
TRBJ2-7 | . | . | TRBV11-2 | ASSLGGSGSYEQY
TRBJ2-1 | few | TRBD2 | TRBV5-1 | ASSRLALDEQF
TRBJ2-1 | few | . | TRBV4-2 | ASSPDHHSSYNEQF
TRBJ2-1 | . | TRBD2 | TRBV24-1 | ATSSGLAGAAFNEQF
TRBJ2-5 | few | TRBD1 | TRBV29-1 | SVETGGQETQY
TRBJ2-2 | many | . | TRBV24-1 | ATREPNTGELF
TRBJ1-4 | few | . | TRBV7-9 | ASSLGAVSTNEKLF
TRBJ2-7 | few | . | TRBV20-1 | SASLGSPYEQY
TRBJ2-5 | . | TRBD2 | TRBV5-4 | ASSPTSGRGGQETQY
TRBJ1-6 | few | . | TRBV12-3/TRBV12-4 | ASSFMFDRRNSPLH
TRBJ2-1 | few | TRBD1 | TRBV15 | ATSRDRDSDEQF
TRBJ1-5 | few | . | TRBV5-1 | ASSSALNQPQH
TRBJ2-3 | few | . | TRBV2 | ASSESMYQDTQY
TRBJ2-3 | few | TRBD2 | TRBV5-1 | ASSLFGTSGRNPDTQY
TRBJ2-1 | few | TRBD1 | TRBV9 | ASSVDTPGGQGPYNEQF
TRBJ1-4 | few | . | TRBV18 | ASTRDPNEKLF
TRBJ1-2 | few | . | TRBV5-1 | ASSSDGANYGYT
TRBJ1-6 | few | . | TRBV21-1 | ASSPGWNSPLH
TRBJ1-2 | few | . | TRBV6-1 | ASRGAGEGYT
TRBJ1-5 | few | . | TRBV15 | ATSIRDTYSNQPQH
TRBJ2-3 | . | TRBD1 | TRBV20-1 | SANIGGSTDTQY
TRBJ2-3 | few | . | TRBV27 | ASSYGTRVGSQY
TRBJ2-1 | . | . | TRBV9 | ASSVEVAGEQF
TRBJ2-1 | few | TRBD2 | TRBV10-2 | ASKGLAGSYNEQF
TRBJ2-7 | few | . | TRBV7-9 | ASSLTGPPGEEQY
TRBJ2-3 | many | . | TRBV12-3/TRBV12-4 | ASSLAITPVY
TRBJ2-1 | few | . | TRBV20-1 | SASLVTDNEQF
TRBJ1-3 | few | . | TRBV11-2 | ASSLDRTVSGNTIY
TRBJ2-7 | many | TRBD1 | TRBV29-1 | SVASPGQLYEQY
TRBJ2-2 | few | . | TRBV20-1 | SVPLGRNTGELF
TRBJ2-1 | . | . | TRBV6-2/TRBV6-3 | ASSYFGPEPFGGSSYNEQF
TRBJ1-5 | . | TRBD1 | TRBV2 | ASSRDRGYSNQPQH
TRBJ2-7 | . | . | TRBV20-1 | SARLEGIYEQY
TRBJ2-3 | many | . | TRBV7-8 | ASSLAIGDTQY
TRBJ2-4 | few | TRBD2 | TRBV4-2 | ASSQSTSGGPGIQY
TRBJ2-5 | . | . | TRBV29-1 | SVASGTRSETQY
TRBJ2-5 | . | TRBD2 | TRBV9 | ASSPRLAGDEETQY
TRBJ1-1 | few | . | TRBV2 | ASSDGKGRNSEAF
TRBJ2-6 | . | . | TRBV5-1 | ASSGLGGAFSGANVLT
TRBJ1-2 | few | . | TRBV20-1 | SASFTSNYGYT
TRBJ1-3 | . | . | TRBV29-1 | SVRLSGNTIY